The text below deals with one T cell receptor (beta chain). Under the authors' procedure: For nucleated cells, counts were estimated from reference gene primer amplification. Clones were read by immunoSEQ multiplex PCR, and TCRdb kept only the in-frame ones, dropping some. V and J calls and clone size follow that table, whereas D and trimming were derived from the DNA. The table shows approximately 140,000 clones, with around 89% occurring only once. This sample was included in a study of blood T cell repertoires in COVID-19. Study in general: Samples taken during acute and convalescent COVID-19 were collected in the United States, Italy and Spain. PBMCs, B-cell-depleted T cells, or T cells were the source of the cDNA or gDNA that made up the material.

The material sequenced was peripheral blood. This TCR came from a human donor in a cohort sampled during active COVID-19.

The CDR3 loop is CASSCFEGRIYQPQHF. CDR3 coding DNA: TGTGCCAGCAGCTGTTTTGAAGGGAGGATCTATCAGCCCCAGCATTTT. The chain has TRBV7-9 and TRBJ1-5; unclear D gene. Trimming pared 4 bases from V and 5 bases from J, leaving 18 bases between. CDR3 length equals 16 residues. The V gene's germline CDR1 is SEHNR and CDR2 FQNEAQ (reference sequence). Complete variable domain (other parts from reference TRBV7-9 and TRBJ1-5): DTGVSQNPRHKITKRGQNVTFRCDPISEHNRLYWYRQTLGQGPEFLTYFQNEAQLEKSRLLSDRFSAERPKGSFSTLEIQRTEQGDSAMYLCASSCFEGRIYQPQHFGDGTRLSIL.